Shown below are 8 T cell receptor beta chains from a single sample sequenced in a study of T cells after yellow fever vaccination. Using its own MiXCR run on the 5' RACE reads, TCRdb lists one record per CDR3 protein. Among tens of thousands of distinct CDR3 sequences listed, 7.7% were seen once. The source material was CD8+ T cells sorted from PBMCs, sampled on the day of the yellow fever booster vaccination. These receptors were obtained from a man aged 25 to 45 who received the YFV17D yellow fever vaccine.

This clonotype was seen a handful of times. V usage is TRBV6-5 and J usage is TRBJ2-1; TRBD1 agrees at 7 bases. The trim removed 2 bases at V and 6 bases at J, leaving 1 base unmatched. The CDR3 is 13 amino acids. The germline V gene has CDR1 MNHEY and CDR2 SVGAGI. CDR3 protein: CASSYRGLNEQFF. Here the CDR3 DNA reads TGTGCCAGCAGTTACAGGGGGCTCAATGAGCAGTTCTTC.

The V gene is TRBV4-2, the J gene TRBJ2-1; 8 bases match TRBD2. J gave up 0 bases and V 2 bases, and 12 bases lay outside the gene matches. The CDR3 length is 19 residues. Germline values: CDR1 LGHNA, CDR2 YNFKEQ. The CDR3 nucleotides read TGTGCCAGCAGCCAACAGGGAATAGCGGGATTCAGCTCCTACAATGAGCAGTTCTTC. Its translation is CASSQQGIAGFSSYNEQFF.

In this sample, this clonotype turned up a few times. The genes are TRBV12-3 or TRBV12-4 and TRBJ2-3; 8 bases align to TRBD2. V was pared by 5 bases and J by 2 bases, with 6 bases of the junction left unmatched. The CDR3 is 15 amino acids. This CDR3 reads CASSGLAPHTDTQYF. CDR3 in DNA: TGTGCCAGCAGTGGACTAGCCCCACACACAGATACGCAGTATTTT.

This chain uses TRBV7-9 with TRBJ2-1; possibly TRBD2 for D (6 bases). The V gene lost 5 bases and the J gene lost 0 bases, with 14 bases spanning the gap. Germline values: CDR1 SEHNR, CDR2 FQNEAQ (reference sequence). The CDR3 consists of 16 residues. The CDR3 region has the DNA TGTGCCAGCAGCCCGGGCGCCGGGAGCTCCTACAATGAGCAGTTCTTC. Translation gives CASSPGAGSSYNEQFF.

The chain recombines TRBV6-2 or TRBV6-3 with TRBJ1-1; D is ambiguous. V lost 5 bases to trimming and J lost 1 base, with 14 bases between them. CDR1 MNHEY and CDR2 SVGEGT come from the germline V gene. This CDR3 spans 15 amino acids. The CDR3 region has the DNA TGTGCCAGCAGTCTCCCCCCTGATCGGAACACTGAAGCTTTCTTT. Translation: CASSLPPDRNTEAFF.

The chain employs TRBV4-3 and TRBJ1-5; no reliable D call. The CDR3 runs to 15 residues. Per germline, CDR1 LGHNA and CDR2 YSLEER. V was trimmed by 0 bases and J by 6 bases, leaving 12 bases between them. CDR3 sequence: CASSQEREPGQPQHF. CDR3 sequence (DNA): TGCGCCAGCAGCCAAGAAAGGGAACCAGGTCAGCCCCAGCATTTT.

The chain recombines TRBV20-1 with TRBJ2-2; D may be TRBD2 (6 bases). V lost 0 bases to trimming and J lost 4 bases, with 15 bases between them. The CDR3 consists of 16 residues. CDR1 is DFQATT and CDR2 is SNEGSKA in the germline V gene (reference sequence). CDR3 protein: CSARDSGERSTGELFF. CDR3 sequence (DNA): TGCAGTGCTAGAGATTCGGGGGAGAGAAGCACCGGGGAGCTGTTTTTT.

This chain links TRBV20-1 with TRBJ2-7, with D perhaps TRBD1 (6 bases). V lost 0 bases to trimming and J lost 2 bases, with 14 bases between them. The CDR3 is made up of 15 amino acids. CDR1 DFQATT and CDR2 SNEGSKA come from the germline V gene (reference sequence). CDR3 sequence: CSARDLAGAAYEQYF. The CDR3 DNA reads TGCAGTGCTAGAGATCTCGCAGGGGCCGCCTACGAGCAGTACTTC.